Listed below are T cell receptor beta chains from one sample, sequenced in a study of blood T cell repertoires in COVID-19. Profiling relied on immunoSEQ multiplex PCR, and the TCRdb table lists in-frame clones only, not all of them. The sample has about 210,000 clones, 81% seen once. Sequenced sample: PBMCs or T cells enriched from blood (not recorded which). These receptors all come from a woman between 45 and 65 years old with acute COVID-19. Both conserved end residues are trimmed from each CDR3. Each record gives: V gene, CDR3 length, J gene, clone size, CDR3 protein. Rows give clone size only sometimes, using once, few, many, or a class for an expanded clone.

TRBV7-9	12	TRBJ2-7	-	ASSLKGRAYEQY
TRBV30	11	TRBJ1-5	-	AWQGQGDQPQH
TRBV2	12	TRBJ1-2	-	ASTNPPGGWGYT
TRBV6-2/TRBV6-3	12	TRBJ1-5	-	ASSPYSRAQPQH
TRBV6-6	12	TRBJ1-2	few	ASAWAETNYGYT
TRBV3-1/TRBV3-2	13	TRBJ2-5	-	ASSQDWRTQETQY
TRBV18	13	TRBJ1-1	-	ASSPSHRQGAEAF
TRBV20-1	11	TRBJ2-7	-	SASRKTTYEQY
TRBV18	11	TRBJ1-2	-	ASSPGRSDGYT
TRBV5-1	12	TRBJ1-1	once	ASSRDRGGTEAF
TRBV2	15	TRBJ2-5	once	ASSPASLGRAKETQY
TRBV20-1	12	TRBJ1-6	-	SASRQGVNSPLH
TRBV7-9	12	TRBJ2-5	-	ASSLAGGAETQY
TRBV28	14	TRBJ1-1	once	ASSSPSGTGYKRAF
TRBV27	13	TRBJ1-2	-	ASSFSDSRHYGYT
TRBV18	10	TRBJ2-3	-	ASSVAGNTQY
TRBV2	13	TRBJ2-7	-	ASSDTLAVNYEQY
TRBV19	14	TRBJ1-3	-	ASSNPTGSTGNTIY
TRBV7-2	14	TRBJ1-2	-	ASSPMGQGSYNGYT
TRBV19	10	TRBJ1-1	-	ASSIRGTEAF
TRBV18	12	TRBJ1-1	-	ASSLGQRNTEAF
TRBV30	13	TRBJ1-2	-	AWQVGDRAIGGYT
TRBV7-2	12	TRBJ2-7	-	ASSLVGQGYEQY
TRBV19	12	TRBJ1-6	-	ASSEGARDSPLH
TRBV18	13	TRBJ2-3	-	ASSPQGGGTDTQY
TRBV28	10	TRBJ1-2	-	ASSSGGYGYT
TRBV19	14	TRBJ1-2	-	ASSIWATASNYGYT
TRBV24-1	11	TRBJ1-1	-	ATAGALNTEAF
TRBV7-9	16	TRBJ2-2	once	ASSFSSLAGDLDGELF
TRBV6-5	10	TRBJ1-2	-	ASGSTGDGYT
TRBV30	11	TRBJ1-2	-	AWSSQGASGYT
TRBV28	14	TRBJ1-3	few	ASSFGRTELGNTIY
TRBV4-2	18	TRBJ2-1	-	ASSSQTGTSAKGSYNEQF
TRBV19	14	TRBJ2-1	-	ASSNSGSSSYNEQF
TRBV30	14	TRBJ2-7	-	AWSVRGLAGAWKQY
TRBV7-2	11	TRBJ1-4	few	ASSSPNNEKLF
TRBV7-2	14	TRBJ2-5	-	ASSFTGTSGQETQY
TRBV3-1/TRBV3-2	15	TRBJ2-7	-	ASSQRLAGVRSYEQY
TRBV5-1	12	TRBJ2-2	-	ASSIDRAGGELF
TRBV27	12	TRBJ2-7	-	ASSSYTNSYEQY
TRBV19	13	TRBJ2-7	-	ASSGAQTEPYEQY
TRBV28	11	TRBJ2-7	once	ASRVGGPGEQY
TRBV18	11	TRBJ2-7	few	ASSLSRGGEQY
TRBV21-1	15	TRBJ2-5	-	ASSNPRGRGPQETQY
TRBV30	11	TRBJ2-1	-	AWTRDRYNEQF
TRBV4-3	16	TRBJ2-3	-	ASSQGGGADRGTDTQY
TRBV4-1	13	TRBJ2-3	-	ASSPRQGERDTQY
TRBV5-4	15	TRBJ1-4	-	ASSLKSQGAANEKLF
TRBV6-5	11	TRBJ2-7	-	ASSLAEYYEQY
TRBV30	13	TRBJ1-3	-	AWSVMSGVGNTIY